Presented here are 30 T cell receptor beta chains from one specimen sequenced in a study of identical twins. TCRdb analysed the 5' RACE reads with MiXCR anew, one entry per CDR3 protein. Of about 470,000 distinct CDR3 sequences in the sample, around 24% were seen once. A further study also used this sample, focusing on T cells expressing NK-cell markers.

The sample consisted of CD4+ T cells sorted from blood. The origin of the receptors is a woman under 30 in good health.

This clonotype was seen only once. The chain carries TRBV10-3 and TRBJ2-3; D is possibly TRBD1 (6 bases). Germline V lookup: CDR1 ENHRY, CDR2 SYGVKD. V was pared by 6 bases and J by 2 bases, with 12 bases between. The CDR3 has 14 residues. CDR3 loop: CAIRRQAITDTQYF. As DNA, the CDR3 is TGTGCCATCAGGAGACAGGCGATCACAGATACGCAGTATTTT.

The V call is TRBV6-5, the J call TRBJ1-2, with unresolved D. Trimming stripped 2 bases from V and 0 bases from J, with 10 bases between. The CDR3 extends over 15 amino acids. Per the germline V gene, CDR1 is MNHEY and CDR2 is SVGAGI. The CDR3 region is CASSYPGSPNYGYTF. The CDR3 DNA reads TGTGCCAGCAGTTACCCTGGGTCCCCTAACTATGGCTACACCTTC.

J is TRBJ2-2 and V is TRBV12-3 or TRBV12-4; 11 positions match TRBD2. J lost 7 bases, V lost 3 bases, and 7 bases had no gene match. CDR3 size: 16 residues. CDR3: CASSLTSGKGSGELFF. The CDR3 region has the DNA TGTGCCAGCAGTTTGACTAGCGGGAAGGGTAGCGGGGAGCTGTTTTTT.

This chain joins TRBV3-1 and TRBJ1-2; D gene uncertain. There are 15 residues in the CDR3. The ends were cut back, 5 bases at V and 6 bases at J, with 19 bases in the middle. CDR1 is LGHDT, CDR2 YNNKEL, per germline (reference sequence). The CDR3 protein is CASSDASGLGHGYTF. The CDR3 nucleotides read TGTGCCAGCAGCGACGCCTCCGGGCTGGGCCATGGCTACACCTTC.

The chain carries TRBV6-1 and TRBJ2-2; either TRBD1 or TRBD2 may fit D (7 bases each). The V gene lost 5 bases and the J gene lost 9 bases, with 16 bases spanning the gap. Looked up from germline, CDR1 is MNHNS and CDR2 is SASEGT. The CDR3 contains 14 residues. The CDR3 DNA is TGTGCCAGCAGTCGGCAGGGGGGGCACAGGGAGCTGTTTTTT. Protein: CASSRQGGHRELFF.

This clonotype has more than one count but fewer than ten. The V and J genes are TRBV28 and TRBJ1-6; D uncertain. The CDR3 runs 14 residues. CDR1 is MDHEN, CDR2 SYDVKM, per germline. V was shortened by 6 bases and J by 10 bases, with 16 bases between the two germline ends. CDR3: CASSLAQRPSPLHF. CDR3 DNA sequence: TGTGCCAGCAGCCTGGCGCAGAGGCCCTCACCCCTCCACTTT.

The chain recombines TRBV20-1 with TRBJ1-1; D is undetermined. The V gene lost 0 bases and the J gene lost 1 base, with 9 bases spanning the gap. Germline CDR1 and CDR2: DFQATT and SNEGSKA (reference sequence). The CDR3 sequence is 14 residues long. In DNA form, the CDR3 reads TGCAGTGCTAGAGATCGCAGGCAGAACACTGAAGCTTTCTTT. It translates to CSARDRRQNTEAFF.

This rearrangement joins TRBV5-1 to TRBJ2-3; D is ambiguous. The CDR3 contains 13 residues. Deletions cut 1 base from V and 8 bases from J, with 11 bases between. From germline, CDR1 is SGHRS and CDR2 YFSETQ. CDR3 loop: CASSLSASPTQYF. In DNA, the CDR3 is TGCGCCAGCAGCTTGTCCGCCTCCCCTACGCAGTATTTT.

This clonotype was detected ten times or more. The J gene is TRBJ1-6, the V gene TRBV10-3, with D possibly being TRBD1 (6 bases). CDR1 is ENHRY and CDR2 is SYGVKD in the germline V gene. Trimming stripped 0 bases from V and 9 bases from J, with 12 bases between. CDR3 length: 15 amino acids. CDR3 amino acids: CAISESGQTTSPLHF. The CDR3 DNA reads as TGTGCCATCAGTGAGTCAGGACAGACTACTTCACCCCTCCACTTT.

There are a few counts of this clonotype. CDR3 protein: CSAKTSGGWYEQFF. DNA for the CDR3: TGCAGTGCCAAAACTAGCGGGGGGTGGTATGAGCAGTTCTTC. V usage is TRBV20-1 and J usage is TRBJ2-1; 12 nucleotides line up with TRBD2. V trimming: 6 bases; J trimming: 8 bases; junction bases outside the gene matches: 8. Germline lookup yields CDR1 DFQATT and CDR2 SNEGSKA (reference sequence). CDR3 length: 14 residues.

This clonotype was detected only once. The chain has TRBV19 and TRBJ1-1; no definite D call. Germline assignment: CDR1 LNHDA and CDR2 SQIVND (reference sequence). The germline V and J ends were trimmed by 2 bases and 1 base, with 8 bases remaining between them. The CDR3 runs 14 residues. The CDR3 loop is CASSIFRENTEAFF. CDR3 DNA sequence: TGTGCCAGTAGTATATTCAGAGAGAACACTGAAGCTTTCTTT.

The chain uses TRBV12-5 and TRBJ2-5; D is perhaps TRBD2 (6 bases). The CDR3 loop spans 15 amino acids. V was clipped by 6 bases and J by 0 bases, with 14 bases between them. Per the germline V gene, CDR1 is LGHNT and CDR2 is FRNRAP. The chain's CDR3 is CASGGGTSYQETQYF. CDR3 bases: TGTGCTAGTGGCGGTGGGACTTCGTACCAAGAGACCCAGTACTTC. The full variable domain, its missing parts supplied by reference TRBV12-5 and TRBJ2-5, is DARVTQTPRHKVTEMGQEVTMRCQPILGHNTVFWYRQTMMQGLELLAYFRNRAPLDDSGMPKDRFSAEMPDATLATLKIQPSEPRDSAVYFCASGGGTSYQETQYFGPGTRLLVL.

This clonotype occurred a few times. The rearrangement links TRBV7-2 to TRBJ2-6; perhaps TRBD2 as D (5 bases). Germline V gene lookup returns CDR1 SGHTA and CDR2 FQGNSA. The length of the CDR3 is 16 residues. Trimming pared 2 bases from V and 1 base from J, leaving 9 bases between. The CDR3 sequence: CASSLKSGSGANVLTF. CDR3 coding DNA: TGTGCCAGCAGCTTAAAATCGGGGTCTGGGGCCAACGTCCTGACTTTC.

The V gene is TRBV12-3 or TRBV12-4, the J gene TRBJ2-3, with D possibly being TRBD1 (5 bases). The CDR3 runs to 15 residues. Trimming took 7 bases from V and 7 from J, leaving 21 bases between them. This CDR3 is CASTRVRAARHTQYF. The DNA for the CDR3 is TGTGCCAGCACTCGGGTCAGGGCTGCCCGTCATACGCAGTATTTT.

Here the CDR3 DNA reads TGTGCCAGCAGTGATCGGGGGGGACGGGGAACTGAAGCTTTCTTT. This gives the protein CASSDRGGRGTEAFF. The genes are TRBV19 and TRBJ1-1, with D possibly matching TRBD1 (5 bases). V lost 9 bases and J lost 5, with 22 bases in between. Germline V CDR1 and CDR2: LNHDA, SQIVND (reference sequence). CDR3 length equals 15 residues. Variable domain in full (rest from reference TRBV19 and TRBJ1-1): DGGITQSPKYLFRKEGQNVTLSCEQNLNHDAMYWYRQDPGQGLRLIYYSQIVNDFQKGDIAEGYSVSREKKESFPLTVTSAQKNPTAFYLCASSDRGGRGTEAFFGQGTRLTVV.

The CDR3 sequence is CASSLAGGADGYTF. As DNA, the CDR3 is TGCGCCAGCAGCTTGGCGGGAGGGGCGGATGGCTACACCTTC. The V and J genes are TRBV5-1 and TRBJ1-2; a possible D gene is TRBD1 (5 bases). The CDR3 is 14 amino acids. CDR1 and CDR2 from the germline V gene are SGHRS and YFSETQ. Between the trimmed V and J ends, which lost 0 bases and 6 bases, there was a span of 12 bases. Filled out from reference TRBV5-1 and TRBJ1-2, the complete variable domain reads KAGVTQTPRYLIKTRGQQVTLSCSPISGHRSVSWYQQTPGQGLQFLFEYFSETQRNKGNFPGRFSGRQFSNSRSEMNVSTLELGDSALYLCASSLAGGADGYTFGSGTRLTVV.

This clonotype has at least ten counts. The rearrangement joins TRBV29-1 to TRBJ2-3; 8 bases line up with TRBD1. The CDR3 runs 13 residues. CDR1 and CDR2 (germline): SQVTM, ANQGSEA. With V trimmed by 7 bases and J by 4 bases, 7 bases remained unmatched. The CDR3 coding sequence is TGCAGCGCCTGGACAGGGTTGGCAGATACGCAGTATTTT. Its translation is CSAWTGLADTQYF.

The chain links TRBV27 to TRBJ2-1; 8 bases line up with TRBD2. Losses at the gene ends were 3 bases for V and 3 bases for J; bases not matched to a gene: 10. CDR3 length: 17 residues. Germline CDR1 MNHEY, CDR2 SMNVEV (reference sequence). The CDR3 is CASSFKSGGPFYNEQFF. The CDR3 nucleotides read TGTGCCAGCAGTTTTAAGTCGGGGGGGCCTTTCTACAATGAGCAGTTCTTC.

The chain joins TRBV30 to TRBJ2-7, with D hard to call. With 2 bases removed from V and 4 bases from J, the gap between germline ends came to 6 bases. The CDR3 is 11 residues long. Germline V gives CDR1 GTSNPN, CDR2 SVGIG (reference sequence). The CDR3 DNA reads as TGTGCCTGGAGTCTAGGGTACGAGCAGTACTTC. Residues: CAWSLGYEQYF.

The rearrangement uses TRBV4-1 and TRBJ2-7; D remains unclear. The CDR3 totals 15 residues. Looked up from germline, CDR1 is MGHRA and CDR2 is YSYEKL. Trimming removed 1 base from V and 0 bases from J, with 10 bases in between. The DNA of the CDR3 is TGCGCCAGCAGCCAAGTCGACAAGAGCTCCTACGAGCAGTACTTC. It is translated as CASSQVDKSSYEQYF.

This chain uses TRBV10-3 with TRBJ2-6; D remains unclear. Trimming pared 2 bases from V and 1 base from J, leaving 6 bases between. The germline CDR1 and CDR2 sequences are ENHRY and SYGVKD. CDR3 size: 15 residues. CDR3 residues: CAISESNSGANVLTF. CDR3 DNA: TGTGCCATCAGTGAGAGTAATTCTGGGGCCAACGTCCTGACTTTC.

The V gene is TRBV20-1, the J gene TRBJ2-1, with 7 bases matching TRBD2. With V trimmed by 6 bases and J by 9 bases, 14 bases remained unmatched. Germline V gene data show CDR1 as DFQATT and CDR2 as SNEGSKA (reference sequence). The CDR3 extends over 14 amino acids. In DNA, the CDR3 is TGCAGTGCCCTCGACACTACTAGCGTGGGTGAGCAGTTCTTC. This codes for CSALDTTSVGEQFF.

This clonotype has more than one count but fewer than ten. The V call is TRBV10-3, the J call TRBJ2-1; 7 bases are shared with TRBD2. V gave up 5 bases and J gave up 5 bases; unmatched junction bases: 9. CDR1 is ENHRY, CDR2 SYGVKD, per germline. The CDR3 length is 15 residues. The CDR3 region is CAISNSAGDNNEQFF. Written as DNA, the CDR3 is TGTGCCATCAGTAACAGCGCGGGAGATAACAATGAGCAGTTCTTC.

The chain recombines TRBV29-1 with TRBJ2-7; D uncertain. Deletions cut 4 bases from V and 7 bases from J, with 11 bases between. From germline, CDR1 is SQVTM and CDR2 ANQGSEA. There are 11 residues in the CDR3. CDR3 protein: CSVVGVREQYF. In nucleotides, the CDR3 is TGCAGCGTTGTCGGAGTTCGGGAGCAGTACTTC.

The chain combines TRBV20-1 with TRBJ2-1, with TRBD2 identical over 9 bases. This CDR3 comprises 15 residues. Trimming took 7 bases from V and 4 from J; bases not matched to a gene: 11. Germline loops: CDR1 DFQATT, CDR2 SNEGSKA (reference sequence). The CDR3 DNA sequence: TGCAGTGTCCGCCCAGCGGGAGGATGGTACAATGAGCAGTTCTTC. Translating it yields CSVRPAGGWYNEQFF.

The gene calls are TRBV9 and TRBJ2-3; D tentatively fits TRBD1 or TRBD2 (5 bases each). The germline V gene encodes CDR1 SGDLS and CDR2 YYNGEE. Trimming shortened V by 3 bases and J by 6 bases, and 11 bases separated the two germline ends. The CDR3 is 13 residues long. The chain's CDR3 is CASSAREMDTQYF. DNA of the CDR3: TGTGCCAGCAGCGCCAGGGAGATGGATACGCAGTATTTT.

The chain employs TRBV7-8 and TRBJ2-3; 12 bases agree with TRBD2. The junction had 6 bases not matched to a gene; V was cut back by 5 bases and J by 0 bases. The CDR3 length is 17 residues. In germline, CDR1 is SGHVS, CDR2 FQNEAQ. DNA of the CDR3: TGTGCCAGCAGCCGTCGACTAGCGGGAGAAAGCACAGATACGCAGTATTTT. Protein sequence: CASSRRLAGESTDTQYF.

The chain is built from TRBV12-3 or TRBV12-4 and TRBJ2-3; D uncertain. The CDR3 totals 15 residues. Trimming removed 2 bases at V and 2 bases at J, with 11 bases between. The CDR3 DNA follows: TGTGCCAGCAGTTTACAGTCCCAGGACACAGATACGCAGTATTTT. It yields the protein CASSLQSQDTDTQYF.

V gene TRBV3-1 combines with J gene TRBJ2-5; D unclear. Trimming took off 4 bases at V and 3 bases at J, with 9 bases between the two ends. This CDR3 is built from 13 residues. Germline V lookup: CDR1 LGHDT, CDR2 YNNKEL (reference sequence). The chain's CDR3 is CASSPGWEETQYF. The CDR3 coding sequence is TGTGCCAGCAGCCCCGGATGGGAAGAGACCCAGTACTTC.

The sample holds one count of this clonotype. This sequence joins TRBV20-1 and TRBJ2-5; 8 bases map to TRBD2. The V and J ends lost 0 bases and 5 bases, in that order; junction bases with no gene match: 5. This CDR3 spans 14 amino acids. Germline V gene data show CDR1 as DFQATT and CDR2 as SNEGSKA (reference sequence). CDR3 coding DNA: TGCAGTGCTAGAGATCGAACGGGGGGGGAGACCCAGTACTTC. This sequence encodes CSARDRTGGETQYF.